The 27 T cell receptor beta chains below all came from one sample that was sequenced in a study of T cell responses to AZD1222 COVID-19 vaccine. Measured with immunoSEQ multiplex PCR; TCRdb has only the in-frame clones, and not every one. The repertoire has around 100,000 clones, about 89% of them found once; the top ten carry over 4%. Here the sequenced sample was peripheral blood, taken on day 0 of MenACWY control vaccination. Receptors originate from an adult in good health.

The chain is built from TRBV13 and TRBJ2-1; D is possibly TRBD2 (7 bases). V lost 5 bases to trimming and J lost 2 bases, with 19 bases between them. CDR3 size: 17 residues. Germline CDR1 reads PRHDT; CDR2 reads FYEKMQ (reference sequence). The CDR3 is CASSRLEGGTTYNEQFF. CDR3 sequence (DNA): TGTGCCAGCAGCCGTCTTGAGGGGGGGACAACCTACAATGAGCAGTTCTTC.

This chain joins TRBV28 and TRBJ2-6; TRBD1 matches at 8 bases. V lost 5 bases to trimming and J lost 0 bases; unmatched junction nucleotides: 6. The germline V gene encodes CDR1 MDHEN and CDR2 SYDVKM. CDR3 length equals 17 residues. The DNA of the CDR3 is TGTGCCAGCAGTCTTCGACAGGGGAGCTCTGGGGCCAACGTCCTGACTTTC. Protein sequence: CASSLRQGSSGANVLTF.

This chain uses TRBV28 with TRBJ2-7, with 9 bases fitting TRBD1. The CDR3 is made up of 16 amino acids. V was pared by 4 bases and J by 5 bases, with 12 bases of the junction left unmatched. CDR1 MDHEN and CDR2 SYDVKM come from the germline V gene. In DNA, the CDR3 is TGTGCCAGCAGTTCCTATCCGGGACAGGGCGCTGACGAGCAGTACTTC. This gives the protein CASSSYPGQGADEQYF.

The chain combines TRBV2 with TRBJ1-1; D call uncertain. CDR1 is SNHLY and CDR2 is FYNNEI in the germline V gene. This CDR3 has 13 residues. The ends were cut back, 10 bases at V and 2 bases at J, with 14 bases in the middle. The CDR3 spells CATTPLRNTEAFF. The CDR3 region has the DNA TGTGCCACCACCCCCCTCCGTAACACTGAAGCTTTCTTT.

This clone was counted once. This chain joins TRBV10-3 and TRBJ2-5, with D tentatively TRBD1 or TRBD2 (5 bases each). CDR1 ENHRY and CDR2 SYGVKD come from the germline V gene. V was cut by 6 bases and J by 1 base, with 6 bases left in between. The CDR3 extends over 12 amino acids. Here the CDR3 reads CAISGTQETQYF. The CDR3 bases are TGTGCCATCAGCGGGACCCAAGAGACCCAGTACTTC.

This clone was observed a handful of times. The chain joins TRBV6-2 or TRBV6-3 to TRBJ2-1; D is ambiguous. Looked up from germline, CDR1 is MNHEY and CDR2 is SVGEGT. Trimming pared 2 bases from V and 8 bases from J, leaving 4 bases between. This CDR3 is 11 amino acids long. CDR3 sequence: CASSYVHEQFF. The CDR3 nucleotides are TGTGCCAGCAGTTACGTCCATGAGCAGTTCTTC.

The chain combines TRBV13 with TRBJ1-1, with a weak D call TRBD1 (6 bases). V was pared by 2 bases and J by 2 bases, with 9 bases between. Germline CDR1 PRHDT, CDR2 FYEKMQ (reference sequence). This CDR3 comprises 14 residues. The DNA for the CDR3 is TGTGCCAGCAGCTTAAGGGGGGGAAACACTGAAGCTTTCTTT. Protein product: CASSLRGGNTEAFF.

This clone has more than one count but fewer than ten. The gene calls are TRBV20-1 and TRBJ1-1; D gene unclear. The ends were cut back, 3 bases at V and 4 bases at J, with 15 bases in the middle. The CDR3 length is 14 residues. CDR1 is DFQATT and CDR2 is SNEGSKA in the germline V gene (reference sequence). For the CDR3, the DNA is TGCAGTGCTAGTCTTTATCTGGGAGTCACTGAAGCTTTCTTT. Protein: CSASLYLGVTEAFF.

This sequence joins TRBV7-9 and TRBJ1-1, with unresolved D. This CDR3 spans 14 amino acids. CDR1 is SEHNR, CDR2 FQNEAQ, per germline (reference sequence). V was shortened by 5 bases and J by 0 bases, with 10 bases between the two germline ends. In DNA form, the CDR3 reads TGTGCCAGCAGCAAACTGATTATGAACACTGAAGCTTTCTTT. It codes for CASSKLIMNTEAFF.

This chain connects TRBV2 to TRBJ2-3, with unresolved D. Germline V gene data show CDR1 as SNHLY and CDR2 as FYNNEI. The ends were cut back, 8 bases at V and 6 bases at J, with 9 bases in the middle. The CDR3 consists of 11 residues. The CDR3 DNA reads as TGTGCCAGCTCCGTATGGGATACGCAGTATTTT. Residues: CASSVWDTQYF.

The genes are TRBV11-3 and TRBJ1-1; D gene uncertain. This CDR3 is 13 amino acids long. Germline V gives CDR1 SGHNT, CDR2 YENEEA. V lost 2 bases, J lost 3 bases, and 7 bases lay in between. CDR3 DNA sequence: TGTGCCAGCAGCTTAAGGTCCGACACTGAAGCTTTCTTT. It specifies CASSLRSDTEAFF.

This chain links TRBV5-3 with TRBJ2-3; perhaps D is TRBD1 or TRBD2 (5 bases each). TRBV5-3 is known as an ORF, though its function is uncertain. The length of the CDR3 is 16 residues. Trimming removed 4 bases at V and 0 bases at J, with 15 bases between. CDR3 in DNA: TGTGCCAGAAGCCCCGGTGGGGGTTGCAGCACAGATACGCAGTATTTT. It is translated as CARSPGGGCSTDTQYF.

V is TRBV11-3 and J is TRBJ2-3; no clear D gene. The CDR3 runs 14 residues. Trimming removed 5 bases from V and 6 bases from J, with 15 bases in between. In germline, CDR1 is SGHNT, CDR2 YENEEA. The CDR3 DNA reads TGTGCCAGCAGCCCCCGGACCTTCCCGGATACGCAGTATTTT. Protein sequence: CASSPRTFPDTQYF. Full variable domain (outside the CDR3, taken from reference TRBV11-3 and TRBJ2-3): EAGVVQSPRYKIIEKKQPVAFWCNPISGHNTLYWYLQNLGQGPELLIRYENEEAVDDSQLPKDRFSAERLKGVDSTLKIQPAELGDSAVYLCASSPRTFPDTQYFGPGTRLTVL.

The chain links TRBV6-2 or TRBV6-3 to TRBJ1-1; D gene unclear. This CDR3 is built from 12 residues. Germline lookup yields CDR1 MNHEY and CDR2 SVGEGT. The germline V and J ends were trimmed by 6 bases and 4 bases, with 9 bases remaining between them. CDR3 protein: CASSFQATEAFF. CDR3 nucleotides: TGTGCCAGCAGCTTCCAGGCCACTGAAGCTTTCTTT.

V gene TRBV27 combines with J gene TRBJ2-5; a weak D match, TRBD2 (7 bases). CDR1 is MNHEY and CDR2 is SMNVEV in the germline V gene (reference sequence). The CDR3 length is 16 residues. Trimming took off 4 bases at V and 4 bases at J, with 19 bases between the two ends. The CDR3 loop reads CASSSQGRGFRETQYF. DNA of the CDR3: TGTGCCAGCAGTTCCCAGGGGCGGGGGTTTAGAGAGACCCAGTACTTC.

The genes are TRBV5-1 and TRBJ2-7, with a tentative D call TRBD2 (5 bases). Trimming shortened V by 4 bases and J by 3 bases, and 14 bases separated the two germline ends. Looked up from germline, CDR1 is SGHRS and CDR2 is YFSETQ. CDR3 length: 14 amino acids. As DNA, the CDR3 is TGCGCCAGCAGCAGAGCGGAGCCGGGCTACGAGCAGTACTTC. This encodes CASSRAEPGYEQYF.

This clone was detected once. The chain couples TRBV9 to TRBJ1-2; D call uncertain. CDR1 and CDR2 (germline): SGDLS, YYNGEE. Trimming stripped 0 bases from V and 2 bases from J, with 11 bases between. The CDR3 covers 15 residues. The CDR3 DNA reads TGTGCCAGCAGCGTAGCGGCGGTGATCAACTATGGCTACACCTTC. Encoded protein: CASSVAAVINYGYTF. Using reference TRBV9 and TRBJ1-2 for the parts outside the CDR3, the full variable domain is DSGVTQTPKHLITATGQRVTLRCSPRSGDLSVYWYQQSLDQGLQFLIQYYNGEERAKGNILERFSAQQFPDLHSELNLSSLELGDSALYFCASSVAAVINYGYTFGSGTRLTVV.

As to this clone: Other DNA sequences in this sample translate to the same CDR3. The rearrangement links TRBV19 to TRBJ1-5, with no clear D. Germline CDR1 is LNHDA and CDR2 is SQIVND (reference sequence). This CDR3 has 14 residues. The V end lost 5 bases, the J end lost 7 bases, and 15 bases lay between the germline ends. CDR3 region: CASSPTGGSQPQHF. CDR3 bases: TGTGCCAGTAGTCCTACTGGTGGGAGCCAGCCCCAGCATTTT.

The chain employs TRBV6-4 and TRBJ1-6; unclear D gene. The germline V gene has CDR1 MRHNA and CDR2 SNTAGT. This CDR3 has 17 amino acids. V was cut by 9 bases and J by 10 bases, with 28 bases left in between. The CDR3 region is CASNSGPPRAGVSPLHF. CDR3 nucleotides: TGTGCCAGTAATAGTGGCCCACCCCGCGCCGGAGTATCACCCCTCCACTTT.

V and J are TRBV10-3 and TRBJ2-1; 7 bases line up with TRBD2. V lost 8 bases to trimming and J lost 6 bases; unmatched junction nucleotides: 13. CDR3 size: 15 residues. CDR1 is ENHRY and CDR2 is SYGVKD in the germline V gene. This CDR3 reads CAISKPGTMFNEQFF. As DNA, the CDR3 is TGTGCCATCTCAAAACCTGGGACTATGTTCAATGAGCAGTTCTTC.

This rearrangement joins TRBV11-1 to TRBJ1-3; tentative D call: TRBD1 (6 bases). In germline, CDR1 is SGHAT, CDR2 FQDESV (reference sequence). The CDR3 is 13 amino acids. Trimming removed 7 bases at V and 0 bases at J, with 7 bases between. CDR3 amino acids: CASKTGSGNTIYF. The CDR3 bases are TGTGCCAGCAAGACAGGCTCTGGAAACACCATATATTTT.

This clone was seen a few times. The V and J genes are TRBV5-5 and TRBJ2-6, with 8 nucleotides matching TRBD1. The length of the CDR3 is 15 residues. V shed 2 bases, J shed 2 bases, and the junction held 0 bases outside the gene matches. From germline, CDR1 is SGHKS and CDR2 YYEKEE (reference sequence). The CDR3, as DNA: TGTGCCAGCAGCTTACAGGGGGCTGGGGCCAACGTCCTGACTTTC. This sequence encodes CASSLQGAGANVLTF.

This rearrangement joins TRBV7-2 to TRBJ1-1; D unresolved. The CDR3 contains 14 residues. V was shortened by 0 bases and J by 4 bases, with 9 bases between the two germline ends. Germline V lookup: CDR1 SGHTA, CDR2 FQGNSA. DNA of the CDR3: TGTGCCAGCAGCTTAGCTCGACGGGGCACTGAAGCTTTCTTT. Encoded protein: CASSLARRGTEAFF.

The gene calls are TRBV30 and TRBJ2-1, with D possibly TRBD1 on 5 matching bases. Trimming took off 3 bases at V and 6 bases at J, with 9 bases between the two ends. The CDR3 covers 12 residues. CDR1 GTSNPN and CDR2 SVGIG come from the germline V gene (reference sequence). CDR3: CAWSPGSNEQFF. CDR3 in DNA: TGTGCCTGGAGCCCAGGGTCCAATGAGCAGTTCTTC. The full variable domain, in which reference TRBV30 and TRBJ2-1 provide the parts outside the CDR3, is SQTIHQWPATLVQPVGSPLSLECTVEGTSNPNLYWYRQAAGRGLQLLFYSVGIGQISSEVPQNLSASRPQDRQFILSSKKLLLSDSGFYLCAWSPGSNEQFFGPGTRLTVL.

The gene calls are TRBV7-2 and TRBJ2-5; 10 bases fit TRBD1. The V gene's germline CDR1 is SGHTA and CDR2 FQGNSA. V was clipped by 5 bases and J by 1 base; unmatched bases: 13. The length of the CDR3 is 18 residues. CDR3 DNA sequence: TGTGCCAGCAGCCCTCAAGGTTCCGGGACAGGGGCCCAAGAGACCCAGTACTTC. It yields the protein CASSPQGSGTGAQETQYF.

The chain links TRBV4-3 to TRBJ2-3; tentative D call: TRBD2 (6 bases). The length of the CDR3 is 16 residues. Trimming pared 4 bases from V and 1 base from J, leaving 15 bases between. The germline V gene encodes CDR1 LGHNA and CDR2 YSLEER. The CDR3 loop reads CASSPYLRGGTDTQYF. As DNA, the CDR3 is TGCGCCAGCAGCCCCTATTTGCGGGGCGGCACAGATACGCAGTATTTT.

The gene calls are TRBV5-5 and TRBJ2-7, with TRBD2 matching 7 bases. CDR1 is SGHKS and CDR2 is YYEKEE in the germline V gene (reference sequence). With V trimmed by 1 base and J by 7 bases, 8 bases remained unmatched. The CDR3 is made up of 14 amino acids. The CDR3 is CASSLRPRGVEQYF. Written as DNA, the CDR3 is TGTGCCAGCAGCTTGCGTCCACGGGGGGTTGAGCAGTACTTC. The whole variable domain, filled in from reference TRBV5-5 and TRBJ2-7, reads DAGVTQSPTHLIKTRGQQVTLRCSPISGHKSVSWYQQVLGQGPQFIFQYYEKEERGRGNFPDRFSARQFPNYSSELNVNALLLGDSALYLCASSLRPRGVEQYFGPGTRLTVT.